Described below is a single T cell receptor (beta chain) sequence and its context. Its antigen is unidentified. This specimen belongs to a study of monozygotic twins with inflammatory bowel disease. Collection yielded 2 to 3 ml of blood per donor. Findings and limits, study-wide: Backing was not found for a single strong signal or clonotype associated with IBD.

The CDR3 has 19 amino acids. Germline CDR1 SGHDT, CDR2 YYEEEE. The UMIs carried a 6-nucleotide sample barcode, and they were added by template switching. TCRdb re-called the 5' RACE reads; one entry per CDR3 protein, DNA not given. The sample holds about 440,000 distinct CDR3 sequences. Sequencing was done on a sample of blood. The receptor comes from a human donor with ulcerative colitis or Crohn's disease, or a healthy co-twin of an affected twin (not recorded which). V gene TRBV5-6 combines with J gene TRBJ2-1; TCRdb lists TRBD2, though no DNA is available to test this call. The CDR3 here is CASSLVASGGLSSYNEQFF.